These T cell receptor beta chains were read from a single sample in a study of response to subunit inactivated influenza vaccine. MiXCR, applied by TCRdb to the RT-PCR reads, yields one record per CDR3 protein. In the table there are more than 550,000 distinct CDR3 sequences, about an eighth of which are singletons. This specimen was PBMCs from blood, taken on the day of vaccination. These receptors originate from a middle-aged man who received an inactivated influenza vaccine. Each CDR3 is given with its conserved first and last residue. D genes are given only for firm matches. The size field is filled for only some rows; it gives once, few, many or a size class.

DNA: TGCAGCGTGGAGGGACAGGGGCTCCACACTGAAGCTTTCTTT
CDR3: CSVEGQGLHTEAFF
V: TRBV29-1
D: TRBD1
J: TRBJ1-1
size: -

DNA: TGTGCCACCAGTGATCGGGGACGGGGCACAGATACGCAGTATTTT
CDR3: CATSDRGRGTDTQYF
V: TRBV24-1
D: -
J: TRBJ2-3
size: -

DNA: TGTGCCAGCACCTACAGGGCCCAGCCCCAGCATTTT
CDR3: CASTYRAQPQHF
V: TRBV12-3/TRBV12-4
D: -
J: TRBJ1-5
size: few

DNA: TGTGCCAGCAGTTTGACGGCGGGCACAGATACGCAGTATTTT
CDR3: CASSLTAGTDTQYF
V: TRBV12-3/TRBV12-4
D: -
J: TRBJ2-3
size: few

DNA: TGTGCCACCAGTGATTTCCGGGACAGAAGCACAGATACGCAGTATTTT
CDR3: CATSDFRDRSTDTQYF
V: TRBV24-1
D: TRBD1
J: TRBJ2-3
size: few

DNA: TGTGCCAGCAGTGTCAGGACAGGGCGGGGCGGCAATCAGCCCCAGCATTTT
CDR3: CASSVRTGRGGNQPQHF
V: TRBV2
D: TRBD1
J: TRBJ1-5
size: -

DNA: TGTGCCAGCAGTTACGACTCTCATCAGCCCCAGCATTTT
CDR3: CASSYDSHQPQHF
V: TRBV6-2/TRBV6-3
D: -
J: TRBJ1-5
size: -

DNA: TGTGCCAGCAGCTCAGAGGGGGCAGGGGAGCAGTACTTC
CDR3: CASSSEGAGEQYF
V: TRBV7-9
D: TRBD1
J: TRBJ2-7
size: -

DNA: TGTGCCAGCAGTGAAGCGCATCCCTACTCCTACGAGCAGTACTTC
CDR3: CASSEAHPYSYEQYF
V: TRBV6-1
D: -
J: TRBJ2-7
size: few

DNA: TGCAGTGCTAGAGTAGCGGGAGTAAGGAATGAGCAGTTCTTC
CDR3: CSARVAGVRNEQFF
V: TRBV20-1
D: TRBD2
J: TRBJ2-1
size: few

DNA: TGTGCCAGCAGCGTAGACGGGACAGCTAATGAAAAACTGTTTTTT
CDR3: CASSVDGTANEKLFF
V: TRBV9
D: TRBD1
J: TRBJ1-4
size: few

DNA: TGTGCCAGCAGCAACAACAGGGCCGGCGAGCAGTACTTC
CDR3: CASSNNRAGEQYF
V: TRBV4-2
D: -
J: TRBJ2-7
size: few

DNA: TGTGCCAGCAGCCCCAGGGACAGGGGAGAAACCTTCTCTGGAAACACCATATATTTT
CDR3: CASSPRDRGETFSGNTIYF
V: TRBV9
D: TRBD1
J: TRBJ1-3
size: -

DNA: TGTGCCATCAGTGGCCCTAGCGGGTCGCAACGGGGTGAGCAGTTCTTC
CDR3: CAISGPSGSQRGEQFF
V: TRBV10-3
D: TRBD2
J: TRBJ2-1
size: few

DNA: TGTGCCAGCTCACCCAAGGAGACCCAGTACTTC
CDR3: CASSPKETQYF
V: TRBV18
D: -
J: TRBJ2-5
size: many